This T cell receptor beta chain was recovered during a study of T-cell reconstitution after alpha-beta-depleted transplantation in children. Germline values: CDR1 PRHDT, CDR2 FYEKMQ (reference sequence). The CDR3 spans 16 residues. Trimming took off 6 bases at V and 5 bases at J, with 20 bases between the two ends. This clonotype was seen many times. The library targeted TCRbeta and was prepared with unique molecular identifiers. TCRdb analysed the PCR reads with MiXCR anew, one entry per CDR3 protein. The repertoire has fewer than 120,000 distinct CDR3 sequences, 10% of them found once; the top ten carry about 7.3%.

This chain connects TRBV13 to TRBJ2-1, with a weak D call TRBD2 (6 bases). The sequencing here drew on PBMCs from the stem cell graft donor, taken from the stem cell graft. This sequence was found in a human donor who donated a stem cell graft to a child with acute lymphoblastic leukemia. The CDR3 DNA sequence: TGTGCCAGCAGGCGGGGCTTAGGGCTAGCAGACAATGAGCAGTTCTTC. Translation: CASRRGLGLADNEQFF.